This entry lists 30 T cell receptor beta chains sequenced from one sample in a study of T cells expressing NK-cell markers. TCRdb reprocessed the 5' RACE reads and stores each CDR3 protein as one record, lacking DNA. Its table lists about 390,000 distinct CDR3 sequences. Sequencing was carried out using blood T cells: a sorted CD56 or NKG2C T cell subset, CD4+ or CD8+ T cells, or bulk PBMC T cells (not recorded which). The receptors were gathered from a woman aged 45-65 years in good health.

The chain uses TRBV25-1 and TRBJ2-4; TCRdb reports TRBD1, a call that lacks DNA to check it against. Germline-derived CDR1 and CDR2 are MGHDK and SYGVNS. This CDR3 is built from 13 residues. The CDR3 here is CASSVGGRNIQYF.

The chain has TRBV6-4 and TRBJ1-2; there is no DNA to check the TCRdb D call of TRBD1. CDR1 is MRHNA and CDR2 is SNTAGT in the germline V gene. The CDR3 is 15 amino acids. The chain's CDR3 is CASKLSPDRIYGYTF.

The V and J genes are TRBV5-5 and TRBJ1-2; with no DNA, the TCRdb D assignment of TRBD1 cannot be verified. There are 15 residues in the CDR3. Germline V lookup: CDR1 SGHKS, CDR2 YYEKEE (reference sequence). CDR3 residues: CASSRQGPTNYGYTF.

The J gene is TRBJ2-2, the V gene TRBV6-1; the D call of TRBD2 rests on TCRdb alone, since no DNA is present to check it. CDR1 is MNHNS and CDR2 is SASEGT in the germline V gene. There are 15 residues in the CDR3. CDR3: CASSVQSPFTGELFF.

The chain employs TRBV12-3 or TRBV12-4 and TRBJ1-1. CDR3 length: 11 amino acids. CDR3 region: CASSLLGGAFF.

V is TRBV6-5 and J is TRBJ2-2; as DNA is missing, the TRBD2 call by TCRdb cannot be tested. CDR3 length: 16 amino acids. Germline values: CDR1 MNHEY, CDR2 SVGAGI. This CDR3 is CASTPQGLAGAGELFF.

The chain carries TRBV5-1 and TRBJ2-7; TCRdb selects TRBD1, and the lack of DNA leaves this call unchecked. Germline V gives CDR1 SGHRS, CDR2 YFSETQ. The CDR3 length is 15 residues. Here the CDR3 reads CASSTDRPPLDEQYF.

The chain joins TRBV7-2 to TRBJ2-2; the TRBD2 assignment by TCRdb is unverifiable without DNA. This CDR3 has 17 amino acids. CDR1 and CDR2 from the germline V gene are SGHTA and FQGNSA. CDR3 residues: CASSLAVLAGVAGELFF. The full variable domain, in which reference TRBV7-2 and TRBJ2-2 provide the parts outside the CDR3, is GAGVSQSPSNKVTEKGKDVELRCDPISGHTALYWYRQSLGQGLEFLIYFQGNSAPDKSGLPSDRFSAERTGGSVSTLTIQRTQQEDSAVYLCASSLAVLAGVAGELFFGEGSRLTVL.

This sequence joins TRBV12-5 and TRBJ2-5; the TRBD2 assignment by TCRdb is unverifiable without DNA. The germline V gene encodes CDR1 LGHNT and CDR2 FRNRAP. The CDR3 runs 17 residues. CDR3 region: CASGLPRRGLAQETQYF.

The chain combines TRBV13 with TRBJ2-1; the D call from TCRdb, TRBD2, cannot be confirmed without DNA. This CDR3 region has 16 residues. Germline V gene sequence: CDR1 PRHDT, CDR2 FYEKMQ (reference sequence). CDR3 protein: CASSFQGRTNAEWQFF.

The rearrangement uses TRBV28 and TRBJ2-4. Germline CDR1 is MDHEN and CDR2 is SYDVKM. The CDR3 is 14 amino acids. CDR3: CASSLSKVQNIQYF.

The chain employs TRBV4-2 and TRBJ1-2; no DNA is available, so the TRBD1 call from TCRdb remains unchecked. CDR1 LGHNA and CDR2 YNFKEQ come from the germline V gene. The CDR3 runs to 16 residues. This CDR3 reads CASSQDSQGVWYGYTF.

The rearrangement uses TRBV6-6 and TRBJ1-3. The germline V gene has CDR1 MNHNY and CDR2 SVGAGI (reference sequence). This CDR3 is 12 amino acids long. The CDR3: CASSYGGNTIYF.

The V and J genes are TRBV7-8 and TRBJ2-2; the D gene TCRdb calls, TRBD2, cannot be checked with no DNA. CDR1 and CDR2 (germline): SGHVS, FQNEAQ. CDR3 length: 17 residues. CDR3 region: CASSLVRARRYSGELFF.

The chain recombines TRBV12-3 or TRBV12-4 with TRBJ2-2; TCRdb returns TRBD1, unconfirmable since there is no DNA. The CDR3 is made up of 17 amino acids. The CDR3 is CASSLPQMGPNTGELFF.

This chain uses TRBV10-3 with TRBJ2-7; TCRdb indicates TRBD1, and absent DNA this call remains unverified. Germline values: CDR1 ENHRY, CDR2 SYGVKD. This CDR3 region has 14 residues. CDR3 loop: CAIRQQGSSYEQYF.

The rearrangement joins TRBV12-3 or TRBV12-4 to TRBJ1-3. The CDR3 loop spans 16 amino acids. CDR3: CASSFALEPPGNTIYF.

V gene TRBV20-1 combines with J gene TRBJ1-1. The CDR3 has 12 residues. Germline loops: CDR1 DFQATT, CDR2 SNEGSKA (reference sequence). The CDR3 reads CSANKGEGKAFF.

The chain links TRBV12-3 or TRBV12-4 to TRBJ2-1. The CDR3 loop spans 14 amino acids. The CDR3 reads CASSLESGTMKQFF.

The CDR3 sequence: CSARVNRAGNQPQHF. The chain couples TRBV20-1 to TRBJ1-5; lacking DNA, the TRBD1 call made by TCRdb goes unchecked. This CDR3 has 15 amino acids. The V gene's germline CDR1 is DFQATT and CDR2 SNEGSKA (reference sequence).

The V gene is TRBV24-1, the J gene TRBJ2-3. CDR1 is KGHDR and CDR2 is SFDVKD in the germline V gene. The CDR3 runs to 17 residues. CDR3: CATSDWRSKASTDTQYF.

CDR3 protein: CASRTTSGRGQYF. This rearrangement joins TRBV12-3 or TRBV12-4 to TRBJ2-5; with no DNA, the TCRdb D assignment of TRBD2 cannot be verified. This CDR3 spans 13 amino acids.

The gene calls are TRBV19 and TRBJ2-1; there is no DNA to check the TCRdb D call of TRBD2. The CDR3 length is 15 residues. Germline loops: CDR1 LNHDA, CDR2 SQIVND (reference sequence). The CDR3 sequence: CASSIRLAGRSEQFF.

The J gene is TRBJ2-7, the V gene TRBV5-1; the D call from TCRdb, TRBD2, cannot be confirmed without DNA. Per the germline V gene, CDR1 is SGHRS and CDR2 is YFSETQ. The CDR3 spans 15 residues. CDR3 in amino acids: CASSLILATRGEQYF.

The chain employs TRBV5-1 and TRBJ2-5. Germline V gives CDR1 SGHRS, CDR2 YFSETQ. The CDR3 is 14 amino acids. CDR3 sequence: CASSSGPERGTQYF.

The gene calls are TRBV5-5 and TRBJ1-1; TCRdb indicates TRBD1, and absent DNA this call remains unverified. Germline V gene sequence: CDR1 SGHKS, CDR2 YYEKEE (reference sequence). The CDR3 runs 14 residues. The CDR3 sequence is CASSLAVQGTEAFF.

J is TRBJ2-4 and V is TRBV25-1. Germline assignment: CDR1 MGHDK and CDR2 SYGVNS. The CDR3 has 11 amino acids. This CDR3 is CASLRENIQYF.

The chain carries TRBV5-1 and TRBJ2-1. Germline CDR1 and CDR2: SGHRS and YFSETQ. The CDR3 loop spans 17 amino acids. CDR3 residues: CASSLVLAGSSYNEQFF.

This chain joins TRBV20-1 and TRBJ1-1. CDR1 and CDR2 (germline): DFQATT, SNEGSKA (reference sequence). The CDR3 totals 13 residues. CDR3 loop: CSASRGRGTEAFF.

The rearrangement uses TRBV29-1 and TRBJ1-4; TCRdb calls TRBD1, which cannot be checked without DNA. The CDR3 loop spans 13 amino acids. In germline, CDR1 is SQVTM, CDR2 ANQGSEA. CDR3 amino acids: CSAGGTTNEKLFF.